Included here is one TCR beta chain sequence, with context. With 3 bases clipped from V and 0 bases from J, the junction kept 4 bases outside the gene matches. This CDR3 comprises 16 residues. The V gene's germline CDR1 is KGHSH and CDR2 LQKENI. This specimen belongs to a study of blood T cell repertoires in COVID-19. Study at large: From the United States, Italy and Spain came samples of acute and convalescent COVID-19. T cells, B-cell-depleted T cells, or PBMCs supplied cDNA or gDNA.

Cohort placement rested on clinical history that participants reported themselves. Resolution of symptoms, clearance, or two negative PCRs was present in recovered Cohort 3 donors. Method: immunoSEQ multiplex PCR; TCRdb's copy keeps in-frame clones and lacks some. The table has fewer than 350,000 clones, approximately 85% seen once. The gene calls are TRBV18 and TRBJ2-7; 11 nucleotides line up with TRBD1. This receptor was taken from a man aged 25-40 years who had recovered from COVID-19. Material for sequencing was PBMCs or T cells enriched from blood (not recorded which). CDR3 protein: CASSPRTGGSSYEQYF. Here the CDR3 DNA reads TGTGCCAGCTCACCCCGGACAGGGGGCTCCTCCTACGAGCAGTACTTC.